This T cell receptor beta chain was recovered during a study of cytomegalovirus exposure and HLA in healthy donors. The PCR employed 60 Vbeta primers together with 13 Jbeta primers. Per the study methods: In a later analysis, of around 80 million unique beta chains, about 11 million appeared in at least two donors. Repertoires were generated with immunoSEQ multiplex PCR, while TCRdb's copy carries only in-frame clones and drops some. That table supplies the V and J calls and clone size; D and trimming were determined from the DNA. Altogether 160,000 or so clones are present, about three quarters being singletons, with the ten largest covering about 6.4%. There are 17 residues in the CDR3. V trimming: 2 bases; J trimming: 5 bases; junction bases outside the gene matches: 8. Per the germline V gene, CDR1 is SNHLY and CDR2 is FYNNEI. General study results and limits: Earlier results showed most TCR beta V segments being productive about 90% or about 30% of the time. Rare TCR sequences predominated, though certain public TCRs were found in many donors.

Worth noting for this clone: Its antigen is unidentified.

This receptor was identified in a man in his forties in good health and CMV-seropositive. The specimen sequenced was PBMCs. The rearrangement uses TRBV2 and TRBJ2-2, with 10 nucleotides matching TRBD2. The CDR3 loop is CASSESVSGRGTGELFF. For the CDR3, the DNA is TGTGCCAGCAGTGAAAGTGTAAGCGGGAGGGGAACCGGGGAGCTGTTTTTT.